This TCR beta chain was retrieved from a study of blood T cell repertoires in COVID-19. For the study at large: The United States, Italy and Spain provided the acute and convalescent COVID-19 samples. PBMCs, B-cell-depleted T cells, or T cells were the source of the cDNA or gDNA that made up the material.

The CDR3 runs 16 residues. Germline V gene data show CDR1 as SEHNR and CDR2 as FQNEAQ (reference sequence). V lost 0 bases and J lost 9; bases outside the gene matches: 8. Only in-frame clones appear in the TCRdb table, and some are missing; sequencing was by immunoSEQ multiplex PCR. The repertoire includes around 95,000 clones, 81% of them detected once, and about 10% sits in the top ten. This clone was detected only a few times. The source material was peripheral blood. The TCR was taken from a woman older than 75 with acute or convalescent COVID-19. The rearrangement links TRBV7-9 to TRBJ1-6; 7 positions match TRBD1. Here the CDR3 DNA reads TGTGCCAGCAGCTTAGCGGCGAACAGGGGCGGTTCACCCCTCCACTTT. The encoded protein is CASSLAANRGGSPLHF.